One sample yielded the 13 T cell receptor beta chains listed below, sequenced in a study of shared clonotypes between healthy human individuals. Some clones are missing from TCRdb's copy, which holds only in-frame ones; the method was immunoSEQ multiplex PCR. Of some 740,000 clones listed, 92% are singletons. Naive CD8 isolation took CD45RO-negative cells positively selected for CCR7 and excluded terminally differentiated effector memory CD45RA+ cells. Sequenced: naive CD8+ T cells sorted from blood. The receptors derive from a man aged 25 to 40 in good health.

The chain is built from TRBV28 and TRBJ2-6; D might be TRBD1 (6 bases). Germline loops: CDR1 MDHEN, CDR2 SYDVKM. V was clipped by 5 bases and J by 0 bases, with 14 bases between them. The length of the CDR3 is 17 residues. The CDR3 reads CASSPDSSLSGANVLTF. The CDR3 region has the DNA TGTGCCAGCAGTCCGGACAGCTCCCTCTCTGGGGCCAACGTCCTGACTTTC.

This clone was seen only once. The same CDR3 also results from other DNA sequences found in this sample. The chain recombines TRBV27 with TRBJ2-7; no reliable D call. Germline V CDR1 and CDR2: MNHEY, SMNVEV (reference sequence). The CDR3 loop spans 14 amino acids. Trimming took off 0 bases at V and 3 bases at J, with 9 bases between the two ends. The CDR3 DNA is TGTGCCAGCAGTTTATCAGGATCTTTCTACGAGCAGTACTTC. This codes for CASSLSGSFYEQYF.

This clone was counted a single time. The rearrangement links TRBV7-9 to TRBJ2-5, with TRBD1 matching 7 bases. In germline, CDR1 is SEHNR, CDR2 FQNEAQ (reference sequence). CDR3 length equals 13 residues. V lost 5 bases to trimming and J lost 3 bases; unmatched junction nucleotides: 3. CDR3: CASSDGTEETQYF. The CDR3 DNA sequence: TGTGCCAGCAGCGACGGGACAGAAGAGACCCAGTACTTC. The full variable domain, in which reference TRBV7-9 and TRBJ2-5 provide the parts outside the CDR3, is DTGVSQNPRHKITKRGQNVTFRCDPISEHNRLYWYRQTLGQGPEFLTYFQNEAQLEKSRLLSDRFSAERPKGSFSTLEIQRTEQGDSAMYLCASSDGTEETQYFGPGTRLLVL.

This clone was picked up many times. The CDR3 sequence is CASSLSRDTGELFF. As DNA, the CDR3 is TGTGCCAGCAGCTTGTCGCGAGACACCGGGGAGCTGTTTTTT. The rearrangement links TRBV5-4 to TRBJ2-2; D is unclear. There are 14 residues in the CDR3. Germline-derived CDR1 and CDR2 are SGHNT and YYREEE (reference sequence). The V end was cut by 1 base, the J end by 3 bases, with 7 bases between.

This chain connects TRBV30 to TRBJ2-3; the match to TRBD1 covers 7 bases. Per the germline V gene, CDR1 is GTSNPN and CDR2 is SVGIG (reference sequence). The CDR3 has 15 amino acids. V lost 2 bases to trimming and J lost 0 bases; unmatched junction nucleotides: 5. The CDR3: CAWSTTGASTDTQYF. The CDR3 nucleotides read TGTGCCTGGAGTACTACAGGGGCGAGCACAGATACGCAGTATTTT.

This chain connects TRBV28 to TRBJ2-1; tentatively, D is TRBD1 (5 bases). V lost 3 bases to trimming and J lost 4 bases, with 13 bases between them. The CDR3 consists of 15 residues. Germline V gives CDR1 MDHEN, CDR2 SYDVKM. CDR3 DNA sequence: TGTGCCAGCAGTTTGAGAGACAGAAAGTACAATGAGCAGTTCTTC. Residues: CASSLRDRKYNEQFF. The entire variable domain, with the rest obtained from reference TRBV28 and TRBJ2-1, is as follows: DVKVTQSSRYLVKRTGEKVFLECVQDMDHENMFWYRQDPGLGLRLIYFSYDVKMKEKGDIPEGYSVSREKKERFSLILESASTNQTSMYLCASSLRDRKYNEQFFGPGTRLTVL.

This clone was observed once. Other DNA sequences in the sample encode the same CDR3. V is TRBV7-8 and J is TRBJ2-6; no clear D gene. Germline V gene data show CDR1 as SGHVS and CDR2 as FQNEAQ. The ends were cut back, 1 base at V and 1 base at J, with 2 bases in the middle. The CDR3 is 14 residues long. The chain's CDR3 is CASSLGSGANVLTF. CDR3 in DNA: TGTGCCAGCAGCTTAGGGTCTGGGGCCAACGTCCTGACTTTC.

Turning to this clone: Other DNA sequences from this sample encode an identical CDR3 as well. V usage is TRBV28 and J usage is TRBJ2-7; D unclear. The germline V and J ends were trimmed by 7 bases and 0 bases, with 7 bases remaining between them. This CDR3 region has 12 residues. CDR1 MDHEN and CDR2 SYDVKM come from the germline V gene. CDR3 sequence (DNA): TGTGCCAGCACCCACAGCTCCTACGAGCAGTACTTC. Encoded protein: CASTHSSYEQYF.

This sequence joins TRBV4-1 and TRBJ2-7, with a possible D match to TRBD2 (6 bases). Germline lookup yields CDR1 MGHRA and CDR2 YSYEKL. Trimming pared 2 bases from V and 2 bases from J, leaving 10 bases between. The CDR3 covers 14 residues. The chain's CDR3 is CASSQQGLTYEQYF. DNA of the CDR3: TGCGCCAGCAGCCAACAGGGACTGACCTACGAGCAGTACTTC.

This chain joins TRBV5-4 and TRBJ1-1; D unresolved. The CDR3 has 18 residues. Germline assignment: CDR1 SGHNT and CDR2 YYREEE (reference sequence). Between the trimmed V and J ends, which lost 2 bases and 11 bases, there was a span of 31 bases. The CDR3 DNA is TGTGCCAGCAGCTTCGATCTTTCAGGCGTCGGCCCCCAACCAAGGGCTTTCTTT. Encoded protein: CASSFDLSGVGPQPRAFF. The complete variable domain, with remaining parts taken from reference TRBV5-4 and TRBJ1-1, reads ETGVTQSPTHLIKTRGQQVTLRCSSQSGHNTVSWYQQALGQGPQFIFQYYREEENGRGNFPPRFSGLQFPNYSSELNVNALELDDSALYLCASSFDLSGVGPQPRAFFGQGTRLTVV.

The chain employs TRBV6-5 and TRBJ1-1; weak D call: TRBD1 (5 bases). The V gene lost 4 bases and the J gene lost 1 base, with 13 bases spanning the gap. This CDR3 spans 15 amino acids. Germline-derived CDR1 and CDR2 are MNHEY and SVGAGI. CDR3 region: CASSLLTGGNTEAFF. CDR3 DNA sequence: TGTGCCAGCAGTTTACTCACGGGGGGGAACACTGAAGCTTTCTTT.

This clone was seen only a few times. The chain employs TRBV19 and TRBJ2-7; D is unresolved. Germline V lookup: CDR1 LNHDA, CDR2 SQIVND (reference sequence). The CDR3 loop spans 13 amino acids. V was shortened by 2 bases and J by 2 bases, with 7 bases between the two germline ends. CDR3 DNA: TGTGCCAGTAGTATAACGGAGACCTACGAGCAGTACTTC. Translated, it gives CASSITETYEQYF.

V and J are TRBV5-6 and TRBJ1-2, with 7 nucleotides matching TRBD1. The germline V gene has CDR1 SGHDT and CDR2 YYEEEE. The CDR3 consists of 13 residues. V shed 4 bases and J 6 bases; nucleotides not matched to a gene: 6. The CDR3 protein is CASSRGGGDGYTF. CDR3 coding DNA: TGTGCCAGCAGCAGGGGAGGGGGCGATGGCTACACCTTC.